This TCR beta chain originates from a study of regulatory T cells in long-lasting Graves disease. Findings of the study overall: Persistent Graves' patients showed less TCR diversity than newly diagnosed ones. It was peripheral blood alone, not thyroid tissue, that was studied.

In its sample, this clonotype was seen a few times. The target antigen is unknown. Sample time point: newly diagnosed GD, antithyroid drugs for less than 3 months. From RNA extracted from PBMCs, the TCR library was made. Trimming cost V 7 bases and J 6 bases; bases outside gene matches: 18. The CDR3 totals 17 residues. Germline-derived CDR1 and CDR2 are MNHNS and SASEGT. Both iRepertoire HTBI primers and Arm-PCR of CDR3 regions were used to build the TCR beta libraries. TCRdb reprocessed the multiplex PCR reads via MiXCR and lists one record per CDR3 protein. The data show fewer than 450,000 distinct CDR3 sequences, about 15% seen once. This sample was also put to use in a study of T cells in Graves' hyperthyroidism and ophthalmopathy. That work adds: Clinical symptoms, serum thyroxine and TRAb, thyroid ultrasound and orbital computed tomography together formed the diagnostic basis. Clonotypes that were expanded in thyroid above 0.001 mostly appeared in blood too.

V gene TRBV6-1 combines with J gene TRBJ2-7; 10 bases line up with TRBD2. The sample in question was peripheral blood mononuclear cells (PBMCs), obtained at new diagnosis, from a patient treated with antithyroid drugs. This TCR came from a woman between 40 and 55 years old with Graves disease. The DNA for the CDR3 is TGTGCCAGCACCTCAGGACTAGCGGTCCCTCAGGTTGGCGAGCAGTACTTC. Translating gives CASTSGLAVPQVGEQYF.